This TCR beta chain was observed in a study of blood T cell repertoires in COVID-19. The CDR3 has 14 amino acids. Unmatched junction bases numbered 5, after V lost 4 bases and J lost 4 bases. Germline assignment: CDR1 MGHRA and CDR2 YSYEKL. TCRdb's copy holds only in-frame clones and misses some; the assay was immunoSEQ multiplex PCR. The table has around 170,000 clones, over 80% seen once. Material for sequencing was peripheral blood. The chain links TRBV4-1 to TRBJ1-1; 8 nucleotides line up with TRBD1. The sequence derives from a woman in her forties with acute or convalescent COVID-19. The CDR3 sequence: CASSPRQGTTEAFF. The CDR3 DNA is TGCGCCAGCAGCCCTCGACAGGGGACCACTGAAGCTTTCTTT.